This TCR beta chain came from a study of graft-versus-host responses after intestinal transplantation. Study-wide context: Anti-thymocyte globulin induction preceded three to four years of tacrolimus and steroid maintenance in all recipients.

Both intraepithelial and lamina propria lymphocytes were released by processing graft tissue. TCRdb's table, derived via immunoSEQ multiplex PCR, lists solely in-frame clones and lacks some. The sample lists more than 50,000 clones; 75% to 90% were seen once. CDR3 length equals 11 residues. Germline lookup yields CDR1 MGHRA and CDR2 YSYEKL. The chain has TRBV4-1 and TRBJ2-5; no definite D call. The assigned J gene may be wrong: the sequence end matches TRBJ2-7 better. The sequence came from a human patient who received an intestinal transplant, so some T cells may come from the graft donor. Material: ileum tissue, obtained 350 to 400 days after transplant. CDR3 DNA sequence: TGCGCCAGCAGCCAAGATAACGAGCAGTACTTC. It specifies CASSQDNEQYF.